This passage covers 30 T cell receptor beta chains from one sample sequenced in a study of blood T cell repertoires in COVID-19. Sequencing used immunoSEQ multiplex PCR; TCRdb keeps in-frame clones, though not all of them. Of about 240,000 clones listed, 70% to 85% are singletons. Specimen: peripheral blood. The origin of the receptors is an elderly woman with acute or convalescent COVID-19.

In DNA, the CDR3 is TGTGCCAGCAGCCCACTTTCACGGACAGCCTACAATGAGCAGTTCTTC. This translates into CASSPLSRTAYNEQFF. The V call is TRBV5-5, the J call TRBJ2-1; possible D gene TRBD1, 6 bases. The ends were cut back, 4 bases at V and 2 bases at J, with 16 bases in the middle. Per germline, CDR1 SGHKS and CDR2 YYEKEE (reference sequence). This CDR3 has 16 amino acids.

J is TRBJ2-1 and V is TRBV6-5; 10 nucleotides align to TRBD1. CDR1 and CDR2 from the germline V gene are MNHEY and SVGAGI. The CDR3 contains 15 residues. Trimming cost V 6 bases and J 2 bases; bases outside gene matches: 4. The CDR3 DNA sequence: TGTGCCAGCAGCCCCGGGACAGGGGCCTACAATGAGCAGTTCTTC. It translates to CASSPGTGAYNEQFF.

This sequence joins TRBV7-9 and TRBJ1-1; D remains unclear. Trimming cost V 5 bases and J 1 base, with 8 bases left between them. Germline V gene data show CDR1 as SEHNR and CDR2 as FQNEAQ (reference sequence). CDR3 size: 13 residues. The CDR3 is CASSEAGNTEAFF. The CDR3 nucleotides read TGTGCCAGCAGCGAGGCGGGGAACACTGAAGCTTTCTTT.

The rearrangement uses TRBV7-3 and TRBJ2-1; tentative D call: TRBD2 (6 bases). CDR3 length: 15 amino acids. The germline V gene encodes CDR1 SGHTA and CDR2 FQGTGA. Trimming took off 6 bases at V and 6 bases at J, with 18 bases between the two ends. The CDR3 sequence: CASSFGGQPRNEQFF. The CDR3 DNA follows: TGTGCCAGCAGTTTCGGAGGGCAGCCCCGCAATGAGCAGTTCTTC.

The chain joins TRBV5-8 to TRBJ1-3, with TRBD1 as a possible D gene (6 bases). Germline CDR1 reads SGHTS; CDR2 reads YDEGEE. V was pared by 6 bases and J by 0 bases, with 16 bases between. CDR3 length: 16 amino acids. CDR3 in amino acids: CASITGTRASGNTIYF. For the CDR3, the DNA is TGTGCCAGCATCACAGGGACGCGGGCCTCTGGAAACACCATATATTTT.

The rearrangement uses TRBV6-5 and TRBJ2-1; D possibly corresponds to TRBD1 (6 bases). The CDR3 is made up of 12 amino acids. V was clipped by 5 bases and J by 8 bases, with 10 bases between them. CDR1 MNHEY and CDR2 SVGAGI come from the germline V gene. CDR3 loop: CASSQQGYEQFF. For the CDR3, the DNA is TGTGCCAGCAGTCAACAGGGATATGAGCAGTTCTTC.

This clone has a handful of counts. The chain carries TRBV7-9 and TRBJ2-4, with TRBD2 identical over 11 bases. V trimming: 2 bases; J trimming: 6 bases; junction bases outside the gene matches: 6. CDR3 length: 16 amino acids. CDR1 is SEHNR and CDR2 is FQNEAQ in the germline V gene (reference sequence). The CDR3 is CASSLNPSGGSNIQYF. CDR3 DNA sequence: TGTGCCAGCAGCTTAAACCCTAGCGGGGGGTCAAACATTCAGTACTTC.

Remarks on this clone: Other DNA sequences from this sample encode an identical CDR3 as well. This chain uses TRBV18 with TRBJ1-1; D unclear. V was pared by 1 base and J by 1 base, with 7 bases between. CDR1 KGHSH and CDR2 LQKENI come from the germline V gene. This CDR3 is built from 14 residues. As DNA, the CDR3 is TGTGCCAGCTCACCACGCGGCGGGAACACTGAAGCTTTCTTT. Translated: CASSPRGGNTEAFF.

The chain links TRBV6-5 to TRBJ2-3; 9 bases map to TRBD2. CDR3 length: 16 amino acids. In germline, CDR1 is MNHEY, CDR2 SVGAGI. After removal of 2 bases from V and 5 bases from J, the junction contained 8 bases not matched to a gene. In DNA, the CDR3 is TGTGCCAGCAGTTACATGGCTAGCGGGGCGGGAGATACGCAGTATTTT. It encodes CASSYMASGAGDTQYF.

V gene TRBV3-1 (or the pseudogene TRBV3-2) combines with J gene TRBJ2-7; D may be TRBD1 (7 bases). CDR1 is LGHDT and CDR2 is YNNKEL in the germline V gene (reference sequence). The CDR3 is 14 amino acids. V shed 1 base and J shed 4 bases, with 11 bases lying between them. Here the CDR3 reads CASSQGQGGYEQYF. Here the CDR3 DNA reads TGTGCCAGCAGCCAAGGCCAGGGGGGATACGAGCAGTACTTC.

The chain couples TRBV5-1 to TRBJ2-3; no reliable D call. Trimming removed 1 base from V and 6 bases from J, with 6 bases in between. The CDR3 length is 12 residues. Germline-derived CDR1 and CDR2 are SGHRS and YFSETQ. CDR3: CASSLLLDTQYF. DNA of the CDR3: TGCGCCAGCAGCTTGTTATTGGATACGCAGTATTTT.

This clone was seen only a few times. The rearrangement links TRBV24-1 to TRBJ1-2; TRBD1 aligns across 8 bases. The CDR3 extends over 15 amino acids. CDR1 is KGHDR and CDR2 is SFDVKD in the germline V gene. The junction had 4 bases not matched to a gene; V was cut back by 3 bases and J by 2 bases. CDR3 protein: CATSDRAGGNYGYTF. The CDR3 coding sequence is TGTGCCACCAGTGATCGGGCAGGGGGCAACTATGGCTACACCTTC.

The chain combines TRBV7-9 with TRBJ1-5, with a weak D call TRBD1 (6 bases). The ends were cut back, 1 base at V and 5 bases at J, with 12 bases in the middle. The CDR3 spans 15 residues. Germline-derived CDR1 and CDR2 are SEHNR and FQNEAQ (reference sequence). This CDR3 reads CASSLGTGNYQPQHF. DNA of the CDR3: TGTGCCAGCAGCTTAGGTACAGGGAACTATCAGCCCCAGCATTTT.

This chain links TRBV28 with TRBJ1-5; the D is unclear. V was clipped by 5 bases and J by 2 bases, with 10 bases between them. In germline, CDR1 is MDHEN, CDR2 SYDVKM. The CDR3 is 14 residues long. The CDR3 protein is CASSPNRGNQPQHF. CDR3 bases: TGTGCCAGCAGTCCTAACAGAGGCAATCAGCCCCAGCATTTT.

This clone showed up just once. This CDR3 reads CASSLDTYEQYF. The CDR3 bases are TGTGCCAGCAGCTTAGACACCTACGAGCAGTACTTC. V is TRBV7-9 and J is TRBJ2-7; D is unresolved. The length of the CDR3 is 12 residues. Germline V gene sequence: CDR1 SEHNR, CDR2 FQNEAQ (reference sequence). The V gene lost 1 base and the J gene lost 2 bases, with 3 bases spanning the gap.

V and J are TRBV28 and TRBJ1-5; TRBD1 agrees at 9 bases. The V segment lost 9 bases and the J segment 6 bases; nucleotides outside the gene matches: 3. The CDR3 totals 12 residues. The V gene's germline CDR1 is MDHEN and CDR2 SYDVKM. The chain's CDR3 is CASGQGSQPQHF. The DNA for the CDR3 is TGTGCCAGTGGACAGGGGAGTCAGCCCCAGCATTTT.

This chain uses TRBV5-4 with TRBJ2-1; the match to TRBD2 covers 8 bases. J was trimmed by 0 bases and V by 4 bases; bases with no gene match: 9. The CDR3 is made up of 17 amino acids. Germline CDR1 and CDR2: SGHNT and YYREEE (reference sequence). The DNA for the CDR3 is TGTGCCAGCAGCCCTCATCCGGGGGGGAGCTCCTACAATGAGCAGTTCTTC. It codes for CASSPHPGGSSYNEQFF.

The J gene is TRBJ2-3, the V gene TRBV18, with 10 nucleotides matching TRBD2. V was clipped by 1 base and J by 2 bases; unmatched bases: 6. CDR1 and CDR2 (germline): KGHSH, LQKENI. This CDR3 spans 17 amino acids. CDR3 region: CASSPRAGGPFTDTQYF. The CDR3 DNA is TGTGCCAGCTCACCACGAGCGGGGGGGCCCTTCACAGATACGCAGTATTTT.

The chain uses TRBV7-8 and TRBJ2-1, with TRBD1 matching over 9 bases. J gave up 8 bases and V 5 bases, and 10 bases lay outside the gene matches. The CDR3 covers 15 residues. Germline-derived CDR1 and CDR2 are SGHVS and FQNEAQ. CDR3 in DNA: TGTGCCAGCAGCCTCGGACAGGGGAAATATTATGAGCAGTTCTTC. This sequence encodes CASSLGQGKYYEQFF.

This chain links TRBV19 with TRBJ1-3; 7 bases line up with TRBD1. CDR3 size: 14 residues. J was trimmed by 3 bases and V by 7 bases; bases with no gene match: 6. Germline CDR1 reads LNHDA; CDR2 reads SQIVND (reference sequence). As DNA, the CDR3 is TGTGCCAGTACTAAAGACAGGGTTGGAAACACCATATATTTT. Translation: CASTKDRVGNTIYF.

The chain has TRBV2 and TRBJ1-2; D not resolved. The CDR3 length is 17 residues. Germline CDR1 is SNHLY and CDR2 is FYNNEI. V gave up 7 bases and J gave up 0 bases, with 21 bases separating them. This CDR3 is CASTTRRLRPTNYGYTF. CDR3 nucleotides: TGTGCCAGCACCACTCGGCGGCTCAGACCCACTAACTATGGCTACACCTTC.

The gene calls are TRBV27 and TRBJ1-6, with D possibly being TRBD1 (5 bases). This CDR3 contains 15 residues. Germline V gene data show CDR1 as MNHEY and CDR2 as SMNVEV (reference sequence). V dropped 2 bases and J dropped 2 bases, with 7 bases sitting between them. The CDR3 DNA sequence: TGTGCCAGCAGTTTAAGACAGACCTATAATTCACCCCTCCACTTT. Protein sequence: CASSLRQTYNSPLHF.

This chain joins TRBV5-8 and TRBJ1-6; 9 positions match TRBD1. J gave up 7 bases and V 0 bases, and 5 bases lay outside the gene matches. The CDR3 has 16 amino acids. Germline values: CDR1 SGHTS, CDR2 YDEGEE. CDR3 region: CASSLAVGTGNSPLHF. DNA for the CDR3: TGTGCCAGCAGCTTGGCCGTCGGGACAGGGAATTCACCCCTCCACTTT.

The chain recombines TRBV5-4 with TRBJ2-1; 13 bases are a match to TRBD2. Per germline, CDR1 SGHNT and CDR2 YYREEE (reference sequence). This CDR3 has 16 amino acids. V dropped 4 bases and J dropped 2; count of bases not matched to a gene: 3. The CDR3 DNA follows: TGTGCCAGCAGCAGGGGACTAGCGGGGACCTACAATGAGCAGTTCTTC. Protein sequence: CASSRGLAGTYNEQFF.

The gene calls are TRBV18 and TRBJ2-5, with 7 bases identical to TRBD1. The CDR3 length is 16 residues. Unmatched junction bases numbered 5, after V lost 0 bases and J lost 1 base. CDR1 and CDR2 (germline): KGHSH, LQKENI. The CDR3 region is CASSPPDGTAQETQYF. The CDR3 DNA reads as TGTGCCAGCTCACCACCGGACGGGACAGCCCAAGAGACCCAGTACTTC.

The CDR3 here is CASSGTGGYSPLHF. CDR3 sequence (DNA): TGTGCCAGCAGCGGGACAGGGGGTTATTCACCCCTCCACTTT. V usage is TRBV7-9 and J usage is TRBJ1-6; the match to TRBD1 covers 11 bases. The CDR3 runs 14 residues. The germline CDR1 and CDR2 sequences are SEHNR and FQNEAQ (reference sequence). V lost 5 bases, J lost 8 bases, and 2 bases stayed unmatched.

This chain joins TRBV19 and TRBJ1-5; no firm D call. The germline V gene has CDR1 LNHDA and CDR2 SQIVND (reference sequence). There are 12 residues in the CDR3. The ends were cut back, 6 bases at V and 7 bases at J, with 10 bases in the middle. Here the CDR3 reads CASRGSGQPQHF. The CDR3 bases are TGTGCCAGTAGGGGGTCGGGGCAGCCCCAGCATTTT.

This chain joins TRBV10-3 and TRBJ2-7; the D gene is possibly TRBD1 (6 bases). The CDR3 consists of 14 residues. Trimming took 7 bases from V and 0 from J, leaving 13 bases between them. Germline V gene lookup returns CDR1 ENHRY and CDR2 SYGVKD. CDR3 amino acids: CAIMRDTSSYEQYF. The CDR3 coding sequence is TGTGCCATCATGAGGGACACAAGCTCCTACGAGCAGTACTTC.

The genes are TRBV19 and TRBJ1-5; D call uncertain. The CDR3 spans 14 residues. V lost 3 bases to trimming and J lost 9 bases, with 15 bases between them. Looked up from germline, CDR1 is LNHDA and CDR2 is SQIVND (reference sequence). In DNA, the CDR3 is TGTGCCAGTAGTATTCGTACAGCCCTTCCGCCCCAGCATTTT. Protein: CASSIRTALPPQHF.

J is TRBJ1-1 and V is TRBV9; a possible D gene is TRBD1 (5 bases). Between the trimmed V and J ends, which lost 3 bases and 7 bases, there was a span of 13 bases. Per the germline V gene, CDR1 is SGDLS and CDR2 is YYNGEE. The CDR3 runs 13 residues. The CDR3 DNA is TGTGCCAGCAGCGGATCCCCGGGGGTTGAAGCTTTCTTT. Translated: CASSGSPGVEAFF.